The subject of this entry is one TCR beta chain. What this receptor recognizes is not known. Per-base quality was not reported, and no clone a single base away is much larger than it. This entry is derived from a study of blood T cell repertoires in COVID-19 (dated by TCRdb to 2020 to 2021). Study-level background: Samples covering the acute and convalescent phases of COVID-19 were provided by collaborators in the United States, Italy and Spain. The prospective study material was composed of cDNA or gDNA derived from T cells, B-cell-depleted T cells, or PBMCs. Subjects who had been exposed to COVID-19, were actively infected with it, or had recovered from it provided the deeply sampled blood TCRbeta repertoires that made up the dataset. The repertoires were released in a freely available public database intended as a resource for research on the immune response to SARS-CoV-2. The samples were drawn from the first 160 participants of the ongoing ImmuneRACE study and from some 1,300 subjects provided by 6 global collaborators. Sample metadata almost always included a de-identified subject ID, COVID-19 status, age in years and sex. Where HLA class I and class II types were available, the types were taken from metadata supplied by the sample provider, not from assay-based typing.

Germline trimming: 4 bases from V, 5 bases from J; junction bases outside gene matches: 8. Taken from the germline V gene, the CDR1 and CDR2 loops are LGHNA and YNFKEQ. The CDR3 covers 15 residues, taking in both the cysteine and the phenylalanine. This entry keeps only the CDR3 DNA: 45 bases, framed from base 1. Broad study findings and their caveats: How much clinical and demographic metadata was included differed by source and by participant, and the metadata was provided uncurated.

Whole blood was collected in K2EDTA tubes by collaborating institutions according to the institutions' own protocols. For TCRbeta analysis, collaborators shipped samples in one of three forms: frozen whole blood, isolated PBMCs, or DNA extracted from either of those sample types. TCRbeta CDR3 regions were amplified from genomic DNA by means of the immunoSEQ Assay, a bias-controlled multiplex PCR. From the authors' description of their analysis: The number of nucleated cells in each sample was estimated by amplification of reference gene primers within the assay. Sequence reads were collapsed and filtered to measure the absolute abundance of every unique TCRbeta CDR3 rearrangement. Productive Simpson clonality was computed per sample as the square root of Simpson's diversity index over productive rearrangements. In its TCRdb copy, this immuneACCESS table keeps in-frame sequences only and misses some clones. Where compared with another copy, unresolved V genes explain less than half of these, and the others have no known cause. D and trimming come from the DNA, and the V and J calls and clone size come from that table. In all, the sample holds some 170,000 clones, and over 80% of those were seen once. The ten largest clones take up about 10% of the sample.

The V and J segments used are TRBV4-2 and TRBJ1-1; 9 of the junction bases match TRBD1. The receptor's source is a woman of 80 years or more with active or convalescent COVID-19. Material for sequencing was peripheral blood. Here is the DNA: TGTGCCAGCAGCCCTAGAAGACAGGGGGGAACTGAAGCTTTCTTT. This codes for CASSPRRQGGTEAFF.